Shown below are 5 T cell receptor beta chains from a single sample sequenced in a study of cytomegalovirus exposure and HLA in healthy donors. The primer mix had 60 Vbeta and 13 Jbeta primers. Profiling relied on immunoSEQ multiplex PCR, and the TCRdb table lists in-frame clones only, not all of them. Among 150,000 to 200,000 clones listed, over 70% were seen once. The sample consisted of PBMCs. The source is a woman in her late teens or twenties in good health and CMV-seropositive.

The CDR3 DNA sequence: TGTGCCAGCAGTGTGGTAGCGGGCCAACTCACAGATACGCAGTATTTT. Its translation is CASSVVAGQLTDTQYF. The chain recombines TRBV6-4 with TRBJ2-3, with 7 bases identical to TRBD2. V was clipped by 4 bases and J by 2 bases; unmatched bases: 9. The germline CDR1 and CDR2 sequences are MRHNA and SNTAGT. There are 16 residues in the CDR3.

The rearrangement joins TRBV6-1 to TRBJ1-5; 9 bases line up with TRBD1. Germline V gives CDR1 MNHNS, CDR2 SASEGT. V lost 6 bases and J lost 7; bases outside the gene matches: 7. The CDR3 has 14 residues. CDR3 bases: TGTGCCAGCAGCTTTGGACAGGGGAACCAGCCCCAGCATTTT. Translation gives CASSFGQGNQPQHF.

There are a few counts of this clone. The chain uses TRBV19 and TRBJ1-5; no clear D. The CDR3 runs to 13 residues. The germline V gene has CDR1 LNHDA and CDR2 SQIVND (reference sequence). The V end lost 7 bases, the J end lost 7 bases, and 14 bases lay between the germline ends. CDR3 nucleotide sequence: TGTGCCAGTACCCTAGGCTTGAGGCAGCCCCAGCATTTT. It is translated as CASTLGLRQPQHF.

V usage is TRBV30 and J usage is TRBJ1-4; TRBD1 agrees at 7 bases. Germline-derived CDR1 and CDR2 are GTSNPN and SVGIG (reference sequence). V shed 7 bases and J 8 bases; nucleotides not matched to a gene: 10. This CDR3 spans 13 amino acids. CDR3 sequence reads: CAFSQGVGEKLFF. The CDR3 DNA follows: TGTGCCTTTAGCCAGGGGGTTGGAGAAAAACTGTTTTTT.

CDR3 DNA: TGCGCCAGCAGCCAAGTCCTAGTCGGGGAGACCCAGTACTTC. Its translation is CASSQVLVGETQYF. The V call is TRBV4-1, the J call TRBJ2-5; D unclear. Trimming pared 1 base from V and 5 bases from J, leaving 11 bases between. CDR1 is MGHRA, CDR2 YSYEKL, per germline. This CDR3 spans 14 amino acids.